The 11 T cell receptor beta chains below were found in one sample sequenced in a study of synovial regulatory T cells in juvenile arthritis. Generated by immunoSEQ multiplex PCR, the TCRdb table keeps only in-frame clones and is missing some. In total, the table holds around 10,000 clones. The sample was Treg cells from blood. Subset indicated: remaining (HLA-DR-negative) circulating blood Treg cells. The receptors come from a donor younger than 30 with juvenile idiopathic arthritis.

The rearrangement links TRBV19 to TRBJ1-4; TCRdb's D call, TRBD1, is unchecked because there is no DNA. Germline values: CDR1 LNHDA, CDR2 SQIVND (reference sequence). The CDR3 is made up of 15 amino acids. No DNA sequence is on record. The CDR3 sequence is CASRVPGQPNEKLFF. The entire variable domain, with the rest obtained from reference TRBV19 and TRBJ1-4, is as follows: DGGITQSPKYLFRKEGQNVTLSCEQNLNHDAMYWYRQDPGQGLRLIYYSQIVNDFQKGDIAEGYSVSREKKESFPLTVTSAQKNPTAFYLCASRVPGQPNEKLFFGSGTQLSVL.

The chain has TRBV5-6 and TRBJ2-7; the D call from TCRdb, TRBD2, cannot be confirmed without DNA. Germline CDR1 is SGHDT and CDR2 is YYEEEE. The CDR3 totals 14 residues. The DNA is unrecorded. The CDR3 loop reads CASSLFSGGGEQYF.

The rearrangement links TRBV10-3 to TRBJ1-1; TCRdb returns TRBD1, unconfirmable since there is no DNA. The CDR3 is made up of 14 amino acids. A DNA sequence was not provided. CDR1 is ENHRY and CDR2 is SYGVKD in the germline V gene. Here the CDR3 reads CAISEVQMNTEAFF.

The chain couples TRBV2 to TRBJ2-7; TCRdb calls TRBD1, which cannot be checked without DNA. Germline lookup yields CDR1 SNHLY and CDR2 FYNNEI. The CDR3 has 11 amino acids. The entry carries no DNA sequence. CDR3 amino acids: CARGTAYEQYF.

The chain uses TRBV6-6 and TRBJ2-2. The germline CDR1 and CDR2 sequences are MNHNY and SVGAGI (reference sequence). CDR3 length equals 14 residues. The DNA is unrecorded. The CDR3 sequence is CASNHWGATGELFF.

The chain is built from TRBV6-6 and TRBJ1-1; TCRdb lists TRBD1, though no DNA is available to test this call. CDR1 and CDR2 from the germline V gene are MNHNY and SVGAGI (reference sequence). This CDR3 spans 14 amino acids. No DNA is recorded. CDR3: CASSYPDSDTEAFF.

The chain recombines TRBV5-4 with TRBJ1-1; with no DNA, the TCRdb D assignment of TRBD1 cannot be verified. CDR3 length equals 14 residues. The coding DNA is unavailable. Looked up from germline, CDR1 is SGHNT and CDR2 is YYREEE (reference sequence). This CDR3 is CASSLQGWNTEAFF. Complete variable domain (other parts from reference TRBV5-4 and TRBJ1-1): ETGVTQSPTHLIKTRGQQVTLRCSSQSGHNTVSWYQQALGQGPQFIFQYYREEENGRGNFPPRFSGLQFPNYSSELNVNALELDDSALYLCASSLQGWNTEAFFGQGTRLTVV.

The V call is TRBV4-3, the J call TRBJ1-2; without DNA, the TCRdb call of TRBD1 cannot be checked. This CDR3 has 14 residues. No DNA is given. Germline V gene lookup returns CDR1 LGHNA and CDR2 YSLEER. The CDR3 protein is CASSQMGQRIGYTF.

The genes are TRBV6-6 and TRBJ1-2. The CDR3 has 12 residues. The protein alone is recorded here. CDR1 is MNHNY, CDR2 SVGAGI, per germline (reference sequence). The CDR3 region is CASSPRGYGYTF.

The CDR3 loop is CASSPYTTRTGDEKLFF. The rearrangement joins TRBV18 to TRBJ1-4; TCRdb designates TRBD1, a call that cannot be tested without DNA. Per the germline V gene, CDR1 is KGHSH and CDR2 is LQKENI. This CDR3 has 17 residues. The nucleotide record is missing.

This chain connects TRBV20-1 to TRBJ1-4. Germline-derived CDR1 and CDR2 are DFQATT and SNEGSKA (reference sequence). This CDR3 spans 7 amino acids. No DNA has been recorded. CDR3 amino acids: CSSKLFF.